This is a list of T cell receptor beta chains from one sample in a study of cytomegalovirus exposure and HLA in healthy donors. Profiling relied on immunoSEQ multiplex PCR, and the TCRdb table lists in-frame clones only, not all of them. The table has approximately 4,200 clones, more than 65% seen once. The sequenced sample was PBMCs. The receptors stem from a woman aged 40 to 50 in good health and CMV-seropositive. The conserved cysteine and the conserved F or W are not part of the CDR3 here. Fields, in order: V gene, D gene, J gene, CDR3 protein. D genes are given only for firm matches.

TRBV30	.	TRBJ1-1	AWSLRVENTEAF
TRBV6-1	.	TRBJ1-5	ASTVRDNQPQH
TRBV6-5	.	TRBJ2-1	ASSYSGTPYNEQF
TRBV30	.	TRBJ2-5	AWRNGETQY
TRBV6-5	TRBD1	TRBJ2-7	ASSYSPRQGYYEQY
TRBV15	.	TRBJ1-5	ATSRLSRGQPQH
TRBV30	.	TRBJ1-5	AWSSTAGPQH
TRBV5-1	.	TRBJ2-1	ASSLVTSYNEQF
TRBV6-5	.	TRBJ1-2	ASSYSHRSNYGYT
TRBV30	.	TRBJ1-4	AWSVRLGTSSSEKLF
TRBV6-6	.	TRBJ1-1	ASTTGFTEAF
TRBV30	TRBD1	TRBJ2-1	AWSPMPGQLYNEQF
TRBV7-2	.	TRBJ1-1	ASSSLERVVNTEAF
TRBV6-5	TRBD2	TRBJ2-5	ASSYSLARVSETQY
TRBV6-5	.	TRBJ1-2	ASSPDSSYYGYT
TRBV28	TRBD1	TRBJ2-1	ASRRGQSYNEQF
TRBV29-1	.	TRBJ1-1	SVERGRGSAF
TRBV30	.	TRBJ1-2	AWSMPNNGYT
TRBV5-6	.	TRBJ2-5	ASSLTSLYQETQY
TRBV30	.	TRBJ1-4	AWSPRGKNEKLF
TRBV29-1	.	TRBJ1-1	SVSPRLTVNTEAF
TRBV6-1	.	TRBJ1-1	ASNQGNTEAF
TRBV6-4	TRBD2	TRBJ2-3	ASSDLAGTSTDTQY
TRBV6-5	TRBD1	TRBJ1-2	ASSLRDSYGYT
TRBV30	TRBD1	TRBJ1-5	AWSRGHQPQH
TRBV6-4	.	TRBJ1-2	ASRGNRAYGYT
TRBV10-3	TRBD2	TRBJ2-1	ATRLAGGDEQF
TRBV30	.	TRBJ1-1	AWSVTLAEAF
TRBV30	TRBD1	TRBJ1-2	AWSVLGTGGNYGYT
TRBV7-2	.	TRBJ2-1	ASSPDRIKGQF
TRBV29-1	TRBD2	TRBJ2-7	SSRIAGEYEQY
TRBV2	TRBD1	TRBJ1-2	ASGGQGPT
TRBV5-1	TRBD1	TRBJ2-5	ASSDDREETQY
TRBV29-1	TRBD2	TRBJ2-7	SVLRSGREDEQY
TRBV30	.	TRBJ1-2	AWRNTGESYGYT
TRBV30	.	TRBJ1-4	AWREGWGEKLF
TRBV6-5	.	TRBJ1-5	ASSLGRGRQPQH
TRBV5-6	.	TRBJ2-1	ASSLAQQELYNEQF
TRBV5-1	TRBD1	TRBJ1-5	ASSQTGGGNQPQH
TRBV13	.	TRBJ2-1	ASSLESSSYNEQF
TRBV29-1	TRBD1	TRBJ1-2	SVFRDRGGGYT
TRBV6-5	.	TRBJ2-7	ASSYRYPGYEQY
TRBV5-1	TRBD1	TRBJ1-1	ASSRDSPMNTEAF
TRBV29-1	.	TRBJ2-6	SVDVVGANVLT
TRBV30	.	TRBJ1-5	AWSVRGGQPQH
TRBV29-1	.	TRBJ1-5	SVARSHSNQPQH
TRBV18	.	TRBJ1-2	ASSSPPNYGYT
TRBV29-1	.	TRBJ1-1	SAGEGRGAF
TRBV29-1	TRBD1	TRBJ2-3	SDSGQGSTDTQY
TRBV10-1	.	TRBJ2-1	ASSAYRVSYNEQF
TRBV5-6	.	TRBJ2-7	ASSTHSGDYEQY
TRBV30	TRBD2	TRBJ2-1	AAVTSSGGEQF
TRBV6-1	.	TRBJ1-5	ASSEMGGQPQH
TRBV29-1	.	TRBJ2-1	SVDRSSYNEQF
TRBV30	.	TRBJ1-6	AWSVQGGGSPLH
TRBV6-5	TRBD2	TRBJ2-4	ASSRGLAGSIQY
TRBV30	.	TRBJ1-2	AWSTPEYRYGYT
TRBV30	.	TRBJ1-5	AWSIQGSNQPQH
TRBV4-2	.	TRBJ1-5	ASSQEGGGLLIGQPQH